These T cell receptor beta chains were read from a single sample in a study of T-cell memory formation after mild COVID-19. TCRdb reprocessed the 5' RACE reads with MiXCR, giving one entry per CDR3 protein. The table has fewer than 650,000 distinct CDR3 sequences, less than 25% seen once. The source material was PBMCs or a T cell subset sorted from them (not recorded which). All receptors come from an adult woman who had mild COVID-19 (a few samples of this study predate the infection). Cell type and time point are not known. CDR3s include the opening cysteine and the closing phenylalanine or tryptophan. Each record gives: CDR3 DNA, CDR3 protein, clone size, J gene, D gene, V gene. A D gene is named only where the DNA matches it firmly. Clone size is not always given. Where it is, it says once, few, many or a class for expanded clones.

DNA: TGCGCCAGCAGCTTCCGCAGGGCAGACTCCTACGAGCAGTACTTC; CDR3: CASSFRRADSYEQYF; size: few; J: TRBJ2-7; D: -; V: TRBV5-1
DNA: TGTGCCAGCAGCTTAACGAGGCGAGAGACCCAGTACTTC; CDR3: CASSLTRRETQYF; size: -; J: TRBJ2-5; D: -; V: TRBV7-3
DNA: TGTGCCAGCAGTTCCTCCCGGGCTGCCTCTGGAAACACCATATATTTT; CDR3: CASSSSRAASGNTIYF; size: -; J: TRBJ1-3; D: -; V: TRBV2
DNA: TGTGCCAGCAGCTCACGGACAGGGGGCGGATGGAATGAGCAGTTCTTC; CDR3: CASSSRTGGGWNEQFF; size: few; J: TRBJ2-1; D: TRBD1; V: TRBV5-5
DNA: TGTGCCAGCAGGGGGTACAGGGTTACCGGGGAGCTGTTTTTT; CDR3: CASRGYRVTGELFF; size: -; J: TRBJ2-2; D: -; V: TRBV12-3/TRBV12-4
DNA: TGTGCCAGCAGCTTGTTTTCAGGAGGGCACGAGCAGTACTTC; CDR3: CASSLFSGGHEQYF; size: -; J: TRBJ2-7; D: -; V: TRBV5-6
DNA: TGTGCCAGCTCACCAACCCCCTCCTATAATTCACCCCTCCACTTT; CDR3: CASSPTPSYNSPLHF; size: -; J: TRBJ1-6; D: -; V: TRBV18
DNA: TGTGCCAGCAGTTACTCGTCCCCCAGGCTCAACTATAATTCACCCCTCCACTTT; CDR3: CASSYSSPRLNYNSPLHF; size: few; J: TRBJ1-6; D: -; V: TRBV6-5
DNA: TGTGCCAGCAGCTTAGGACAGTTCACAGAGACCCAGTACTTC; CDR3: CASSLGQFTETQYF; size: once; J: TRBJ2-5; D: -; V: TRBV7-9
DNA: TGCAGTGCTAGAGATCAAAGGGGGCCAGAGAACACCGGGGAGCTGTTTTTT; CDR3: CSARDQRGPENTGELFF; size: many; J: TRBJ2-2; D: TRBD1; V: TRBV20-1
DNA: TGTGCCAGCAGCTTGAAGGGGACTGACAGCTCCTACGAGCAGTACTTC; CDR3: CASSLKGTDSSYEQYF; size: few; J: TRBJ2-7; D: -; V: TRBV7-8
DNA: TGTGCCAGCAGCGTAGGCAGCCGGGGGAAAATGTATGAGCAGTTCTTC; CDR3: CASSVGSRGKMYEQFF; size: few; J: TRBJ2-1; D: -; V: TRBV9
DNA: TGTGCCACCAGTGATTCCCGATGGGGGAAGGGCCCAGATACGCAGTATTTT; CDR3: CATSDSRWGKGPDTQYF; size: -; J: TRBJ2-3; D: -; V: TRBV24-1
DNA: TGTGCCAGCAGTGAACGGGGCCCGTCCGCAGAGACCCAGTACTTC; CDR3: CASSERGPSAETQYF; size: -; J: TRBJ2-5; D: -; V: TRBV2
DNA: TGTGCCAGCACCCTCGGGGGGAACACCGGGGAGCTGTTTTTT; CDR3: CASTLGGNTGELFF; size: few; J: TRBJ2-2; D: -; V: TRBV25-1
DNA: TGTGCCAGCAGCCATGAACTAGCGGGTACGTACGAGCAGTACTTC; CDR3: CASSHELAGTYEQYF; size: few; J: TRBJ2-7; D: TRBD2; V: TRBV3-1
DNA: TGCAGCGTTGAGGGAATGGGCTCCTACGAGCAGTACTTC; CDR3: CSVEGMGSYEQYF; size: few; J: TRBJ2-7; D: -; V: TRBV29-1
DNA: TGTGCCAGCACCGATAACACCTCCCCATGGAATGAGCAGTTCTTC; CDR3: CASTDNTSPWNEQFF; size: -; J: TRBJ2-1; D: -; V: TRBV6-1
DNA: TGTGCCAGCAGCCAGAACAGAGGGGGCTCCGGATCTGGAAACACCATATATTTT; CDR3: CASSQNRGGSGSGNTIYF; size: few; J: TRBJ1-3; D: TRBD1; V: TRBV13
DNA: TGTGCCAGCAGCTTAGCAAGGGGAGGGACAGGGGACAATGAGCAGTTCTTC; CDR3: CASSLARGGTGDNEQFF; size: few; J: TRBJ2-1; D: TRBD1; V: TRBV7-9
DNA: TGTGCCAGTAGCTCAATAGGGACAGGGGCCGTCTGGGGTGAAGCTTTCTTT; CDR3: CASSSIGTGAVWGEAFF; size: -; J: TRBJ1-1; D: TRBD1; V: TRBV19
DNA: TGTGCCAGCAGCCCCGCGGGGAGGTCCTACGAGCAGTACTTC; CDR3: CASSPAGRSYEQYF; size: -; J: TRBJ2-7; D: -; V: TRBV14
DNA: TGTGCCAGCAGCTTAGTCAGCGGGAGAACCGATTACAATGAGCAGTTCTTC; CDR3: CASSLVSGRTDYNEQFF; size: few; J: TRBJ2-1; D: TRBD2; V: TRBV7-2
DNA: TGTGCCAGCAGCCCTACCGTGTTGAGTGAGCAGTTCTTC; CDR3: CASSPTVLSEQFF; size: -; J: TRBJ2-1; D: -; V: TRBV7-8
DNA: TGTGCCAGCAGCTACGACAGGGGGGGTAACGAGCAGTACTTC; CDR3: CASSYDRGGNEQYF; size: -; J: TRBJ2-7; D: TRBD1; V: TRBV5-5
DNA: TGTGCTAGCAGCTTAGGAGGACTAGACAATGAGCAGTTCTTC; CDR3: CASSLGGLDNEQFF; size: -; J: TRBJ2-1; D: TRBD2; V: TRBV7-7
DNA: TGTGCTAGTGGTTTGGTTGGGGGTGGAGGTGGCTACACCTTC; CDR3: CASGLVGGGGGYTF; size: few; J: TRBJ1-2; D: -; V: TRBV12-5